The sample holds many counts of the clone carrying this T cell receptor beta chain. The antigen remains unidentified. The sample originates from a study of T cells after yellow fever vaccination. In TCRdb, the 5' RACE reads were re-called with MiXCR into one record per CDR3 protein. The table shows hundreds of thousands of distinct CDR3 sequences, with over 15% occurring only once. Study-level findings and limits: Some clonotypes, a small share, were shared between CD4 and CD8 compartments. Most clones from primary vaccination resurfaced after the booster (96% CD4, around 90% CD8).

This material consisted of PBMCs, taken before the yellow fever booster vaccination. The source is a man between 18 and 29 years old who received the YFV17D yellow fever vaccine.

The CDR3 region is CASSSGTGNTGELFF. CDR3 nucleotide sequence: TGTGCCAGCAGCTCAGGGACAGGGAACACCGGGGAGCTGTTTTTT. The rearrangement links TRBV5-4 to TRBJ2-2, with 8 bases matching TRBD1. This CDR3 comprises 15 residues. From germline, CDR1 is SGHNT and CDR2 YYREEE (reference sequence). V trimming: 3 bases; J trimming: 1 base; junction bases outside the gene matches: 2.